These 5 T cell receptor beta chains were all obtained from the same sample, sequenced in a study of T cells in Graves' hyperthyroidism and ophthalmopathy. It was RNA transcripts that yielded the amplified TCR beta CDR3 regions. First-round RT-PCR of the TCR CDR3 relied on the HTBI primer set. TCRdb independently ran MiXCR on the multiplex PCR reads; one entry per CDR3 protein. This table has over 250,000 distinct CDR3 sequences, 22% appearing once. The source material was blood. The receptor source for this set is a man aged 25-40 years with Graves' ophthalmopathy.

This clonotype was observed many times. V usage is TRBV30 and J usage is TRBJ1-2; 7 bases fit TRBD1. The CDR3 has 14 residues. CDR1 is GTSNPN, CDR2 SVGIG, per germline (reference sequence). J gave up 5 bases and V 0 bases, and 6 bases lay outside the gene matches. The CDR3 DNA reads TGTGCCTGGAGTGTAACCCTCAGGGGGTATGGCTACACCTTC. Amino acids: CAWSVTLRGYGYTF. Based on the CDR3 plus reference TRBV30 and TRBJ1-2, the full variable domain is SQTIHQWPATLVQPVGSPLSLECTVEGTSNPNLYWYRQAAGRGLQLLFYSVGIGQISSEVPQNLSASRPQDRQFILSSKKLLLSDSGFYLCAWSVTLRGYGYTFGSGTRLTVV.

This clonotype was observed many times. The rearrangement uses TRBV11-2 and TRBJ2-3; D is uncertain. This CDR3 contains 13 residues. V was shortened by 1 base and J by 6 bases, with 8 bases between the two germline ends. Germline V CDR1 and CDR2: SGHAT, FQNNGV. The CDR3 DNA follows: TGTGCCAGCAGCTTAGTATACGTGGATACGCAGTATTTT. It encodes CASSLVYVDTQYF.

V gene TRBV27 combines with J gene TRBJ2-7; D may correspond to TRBD1 or TRBD2 (6 bases each). CDR3 size: 15 residues. Germline V gives CDR1 MNHEY, CDR2 SMNVEV (reference sequence). The ends were cut back, 2 bases at V and 6 bases at J, with 17 bases in the middle. CDR3 coding DNA: TGTGCCAGCAGTTTAACCCCGGGGGCTACGAGCGAGCAGTACTTC. Its protein product is CASSLTPGATSEQYF.

The chain has TRBV30 and TRBJ2-3; 8 nucleotides agree with TRBD2. Germline CDR1 and CDR2: GTSNPN and SVGIG (reference sequence). The CDR3 covers 15 residues. V trimming: 8 bases; J trimming: 5 bases; junction bases outside the gene matches: 15. CDR3 sequence: CASSSSGRARDTQYF. In DNA form, the CDR3 reads TGTGCCAGCAGTTCCTCCGGGAGGGCTAGAGATACGCAGTATTTT.

The gene calls are TRBV27 and TRBJ2-1; D could derive from TRBD1 or TRBD2 (5 bases each). Germline lookup yields CDR1 MNHEY and CDR2 SMNVEV (reference sequence). Trimming left V 3 bases short and J 9 bases short, with 12 bases between. The CDR3 length is 13 residues. The CDR3 loop is CASSFGASSEQFF. The CDR3 DNA is TGTGCCAGCAGTTTCGGGGCTAGCTCTGAGCAGTTCTTC.